This T cell receptor beta chain was sequenced during a study of T cells in Graves' hyperthyroidism and ophthalmopathy (dated by TCRdb to the late 2010s). Notes on the research overall: Peripheral blood samples were taken at initial diagnosis, before any treatment was given. To identify distinguishing TCR V-J signatures, a discovery cohort of roughly 100 patients was used, comprising approximately 40 with Graves' ophthalmopathy and roughly 60 with stable Graves' hyperthyroidism. Whether ophthalmopathy could be predicted prospectively was tested in an independent validation cohort made up of under 20 hyperthyroidism patients plus 17 patients who later progressed to ophthalmopathy. The roughly 90 discovery patients were divided at random into training and test sets in a 7:3 ratio. In roughly six Graves' hyperthyroidism patients, the study also compared T-cell repertoires from thyroid tissue with T-cell repertoires from blood. Following sampling, methimazole starting at 30 mg daily was given to hyperthyroidism patients, and high-dose intravenous methylprednisolone was given to ophthalmopathy patients. The paper reports TCR Vbeta CDR3 sequencing of roughly 140 peripheral blood samples: approximately 41 ophthalmopathy, roughly 80 hyperthyroidism and around 17 progressor patients. On the study overall, not on this receptor specifically: Sample size was not statistically predetermined, and blinding of investigators to group allocation was not performed. In validation, the model predicted progression to ophthalmopathy a median of approximately 6.3 months before onset, with approximately 70% sensitivity and 72.22% specificity. Most expanded thyroid clonotypes (frequency above 0.001) were also detected in blood, suggesting blood repertoires may reflect thyroid immune responses. A 13 V-J signature model separated ophthalmopathy from stable hyperthyroidism, with roughly 88% sensitivity and about 81% specificity in cross-validation and 80%/75% in testing.

Reading from cysteine to phenylalanine, the CDR3 counts 15 amino acids. Only CDR3 DNA remains: 45 bases, in frame from the first base. According to the germline V gene (reference sequence), CDR1 reads LNHDA and CDR2 reads SQIVND. A patient counted as having stable Graves' hyperthyroidism if no progression to ophthalmopathy occurred over 18 months of follow-up. Hyperthyroidism patients were newly diagnosed, with disease duration under 2 months, and aged 18 to 65 years. Any patient with an uncontrolled infection, another autoimmune disease, pregnancy or lactation was excluded. Clinical symptoms, serum thyroxine and TRAb, thyroid ultrasound, and orbital computed tomography formed the basis for the diagnoses. Ficoll-Paque density gradient centrifugation was used to isolate PBMCs from around 10 ml of fresh peripheral blood. Total RNA was extracted with Trizol reagent, and quality was checked on an Agilent 2100 Bioanalyzer.

About this clonotype: It has no known antigen specificity. A much more abundant neighbour one base away suggests this may be a read error.

The TCR beta CDR3 regions were amplified from the RNA transcripts. The TCR CDR3 was subjected to a first round of RT-PCR using the HTBI primer set and the Qiagen OneStep RT-PCR kit. The libraries were constructed in a second round of multiplex PCR and then size-selected and purified. The libraries were sequenced on an Illumina HiSeq2000 using paired-end 100 bp reads. Processing in the source paper ran as follows. Raw data were processed with SOAPnuke, discarding reads with adapters, uncalled bases, mean Phred below 15, or no exact constant-primer or identifier match. High-quality paired reads were merged with COPE v1.2.5, and unique nucleotide sequences were defined as clonotypes. Clonotypes were aligned to IMGT TRBV, TRBD and TRBJ reference segments using MiTCR v1.1. The analysis was restricted to V-J combinations with a frequency above 0.0001, which together covered 99% to 99.2% of the repertoires. A TCS score was defined as the ratio between F50 (clonal expansion) and ExV (chaos), using BLOSUM62-based TCRdist between CDR3 peptides within each V-J. Welch's t-statistics and random forest reduced just over 500 V-J features to roughly 13, which were used in a naive Bayes classifier (R e1071). Clones were called with MiXCR by TCRdb after fastp trimmed the public reads at Q25, and only in-frame beta chains were retained. Every CDR3 protein is listed once, alongside the most common genes and DNA of its rows. The V and J calls shown here were made by TCRdb, not taken from the authors' results. This sample holds about 92,000 distinct CDR3 sequences; just over 50% were observed only once. Together, the top ten hold 25% to 30% of the sample.

The chain is encoded by TRBV19 joined to TRBJ2-2; 7 bases in the junction line up with TRBD2. Sequenced material: blood. This sequence originates from a woman between 40 and 50 years old with Graves' hyperthyroidism. The DNA sequence is TGTGCCGGTAGGGTGGCGGGAGCGGGCACCGGGGAGCTGTTTTTT. Translation gives CAGRVAGAGTGELFF.